Shown below are 7 T cell receptor beta chains from a single sample sequenced in a study of control samples from healthy donors and cancer patients. Assay used: immunoSEQ multiplex PCR; TCRdb lists only in-frame clones, some missing. The repertoire holds some 170,000 clones, with roughly 94% as singletons. Sequencing was performed on PBMCs. These receptors originate from a man aged 60-69 years with colorectal cancer.

The V gene is TRBV7-2, the J gene TRBJ2-7; 15 positions agree with TRBD2. Germline CDR1 reads SGHTA; CDR2 reads FQGNSA. The CDR3 contains 16 residues. V was pared by 2 bases and J by 5 bases, with 4 bases of the junction left unmatched. The CDR3 sequence is CASSLRTSGGVHEQYF. As DNA, the CDR3 is TGTGCCAGCAGCTTAAGGACTAGCGGGGGGGTCCACGAGCAGTACTTC.

The rearrangement links TRBV7-2 to TRBJ2-7; D is possibly TRBD2 (5 bases). This CDR3 comprises 15 residues. Germline loops: CDR1 SGHTA, CDR2 FQGNSA. V lost 4 bases to trimming and J lost 5 bases, with 18 bases between them. The DNA of the CDR3 is TGTGCCAGCAGCTACCAGACTACGGTTATCCACGAGCAGTACTTC. Amino acids: CASSYQTTVIHEQYF. The whole variable domain, filled in from reference TRBV7-2 and TRBJ2-7, reads GAGVSQSPSNKVTEKGKDVELRCDPISGHTALYWYRQSLGQGLEFLIYFQGNSAPDKSGLPSDRFSAERTGGSVSTLTIQRTQQEDSAVYLCASSYQTTVIHEQYFGPGTRLTVT.

The chain couples TRBV19 to TRBJ1-2; D perhaps matches TRBD1 (6 bases). With 3 bases removed from V and 5 bases from J, the gap between germline ends came to 13 bases. CDR1 is LNHDA and CDR2 is SQIVND in the germline V gene (reference sequence). This CDR3 is built from 14 residues. The CDR3 sequence: CASSMAGQSYGYTF. For the CDR3, the DNA is TGTGCCAGTAGTATGGCCGGACAGTCTTATGGCTACACCTTC.

The chain uses TRBV18 and TRBJ2-5; 12 bases map to TRBD1. The V gene's germline CDR1 is KGHSH and CDR2 LQKENI. With V trimmed by 0 bases and J by 6 bases, 5 bases remained unmatched. There are 16 residues in the CDR3. CDR3 sequence (DNA): TGTGCCAGCTCACCACCGGGGGACAGGGGGCAAAAGACCCAGTACTTC. Translated: CASSPPGDRGQKTQYF.

The chain combines TRBV5-1 with TRBJ2-5; 8 bases are shared with TRBD2. Looked up from germline, CDR1 is SGHRS and CDR2 is YFSETQ. The V gene end was trimmed by 5 bases and the J gene end by 2 bases; junction bases not matched to a gene: 5. This CDR3 is 14 amino acids long. The CDR3 DNA follows: TGCGCCAGCAGTCCAGCGGGGGTACAAGAGACCCAGTACTTC. It encodes CASSPAGVQETQYF.

The chain uses TRBV11-3 and TRBJ2-2, with no clear D. Germline-derived CDR1 and CDR2 are SGHNT and YENEEA. V was clipped by 4 bases and J by 0 bases, with 12 bases between them. CDR3 length equals 16 residues. CDR3 in DNA: TGTGCCAGCAGCTCAGCGACGGTTACGAACACCGGGGAGCTGTTTTTT. Translation: CASSSATVTNTGELFF. The entire variable domain, with the rest obtained from reference TRBV11-3 and TRBJ2-2, is as follows: EAGVVQSPRYKIIEKKQPVAFWCNPISGHNTLYWYLQNLGQGPELLIRYENEEAVDDSQLPKDRFSAERLKGVDSTLKIQPAELGDSAVYLCASSSATVTNTGELFFGEGSRLTVL.

The V and J genes are TRBV19 and TRBJ1-1, with D possibly matching TRBD1 (5 bases). Germline loops: CDR1 LNHDA, CDR2 SQIVND (reference sequence). The CDR3 is made up of 14 amino acids. V lost 7 bases and J 5 bases, leaving 17 bases between the germline ends. The CDR3, as DNA: TGTGCCAGTATCCCACGTAGGGGTCGGACTGAAGCTTTCTTT. This gives the protein CASIPRRGRTEAFF.